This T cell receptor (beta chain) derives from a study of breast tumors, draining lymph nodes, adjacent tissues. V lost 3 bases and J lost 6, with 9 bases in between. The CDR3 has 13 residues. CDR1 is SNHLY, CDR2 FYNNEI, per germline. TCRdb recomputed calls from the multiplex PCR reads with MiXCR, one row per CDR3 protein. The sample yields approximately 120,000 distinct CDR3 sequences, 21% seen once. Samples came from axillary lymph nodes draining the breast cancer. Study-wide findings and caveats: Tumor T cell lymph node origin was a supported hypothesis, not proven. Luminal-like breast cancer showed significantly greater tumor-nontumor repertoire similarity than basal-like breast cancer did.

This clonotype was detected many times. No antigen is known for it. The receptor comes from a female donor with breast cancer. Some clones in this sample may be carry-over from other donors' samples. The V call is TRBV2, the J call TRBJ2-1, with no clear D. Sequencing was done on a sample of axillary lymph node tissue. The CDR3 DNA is TGTGCCAGCAGTGATTATGAGAGCAATGAGCAGTTCTTC. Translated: CASSDYESNEQFF.